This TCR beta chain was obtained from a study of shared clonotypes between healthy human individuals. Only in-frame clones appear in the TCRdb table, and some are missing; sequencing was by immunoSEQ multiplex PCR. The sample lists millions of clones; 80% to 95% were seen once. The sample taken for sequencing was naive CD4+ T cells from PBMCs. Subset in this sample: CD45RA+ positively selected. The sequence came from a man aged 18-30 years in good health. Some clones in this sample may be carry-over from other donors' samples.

The chain's CDR3 is CASSFGSRTGQFF. The CDR3 nucleotides read TGTGCCAGCAGCTTCGGTAGTCGGACAGGGCAGTTCTTC. The chain links TRBV7-2 to TRBJ2-1; 7 bases are a match to TRBD1. The V gene end was trimmed by 3 bases and the J gene end by 12 bases; junction bases not matched to a gene: 8. CDR3 size: 13 residues. Germline CDR1 reads SGHTA; CDR2 reads FQGNSA.